These 8 T cell receptor beta chains were all obtained from the same sample, sequenced in a study of T cell repertoires in cytomegalovirus infection. TCRdb ran MiXCR on the reads and lists one entry per CDR3 protein. This repertoire shows approximately 250,000 distinct CDR3 sequences, roughly 22% found once; its top ten account for 15% to 20%. The sequenced sample was CD8+ T cells from PBMCs. These receptors originate from a human donor in good health (CMV status not recorded). Some clones in this sample may be carry-over from other donors' samples.

The genes are TRBV5-4 and TRBJ1-1, with D unclear. CDR1 is SGHNT and CDR2 is YYREEE in the germline V gene (reference sequence). This CDR3 contains 12 residues. Trimming took 0 bases from V and 4 from J, leaving 4 bases between them. For the CDR3, the DNA is TGTGCCAGCAGCTTGGACGTCACTGAAGCTTTCTTT. This gives the protein CASSLDVTEAFF.

The chain joins TRBV7-8 to TRBJ2-3; 9 nucleotides agree with TRBD2. Unmatched junction bases numbered 5, after V lost 1 base and J lost 3 bases. The CDR3 contains 16 residues. Germline lookup yields CDR1 SGHVS and CDR2 FQNEAQ. DNA for the CDR3: TGTGCCAGCAGCTTAGGGCTAGCGGGATTTACAGATACGCAGTATTTT. This sequence encodes CASSLGLAGFTDTQYF. The complete variable domain, with remaining parts taken from reference TRBV7-8 and TRBJ2-3, reads GAGVSQSPRYKVAKRGQDVALRCDPISGHVSLFWYQQALGQGPEFLTYFQNEAQLDKSGLPSDRFFAERPEGSVSTLKIQRTQQEDSAVYLCASSLGLAGFTDTQYFGPGTRLTVL.

V gene TRBV29-1 combines with J gene TRBJ1-2; 7 bases align to TRBD1. Germline V gene lookup returns CDR1 SQVTM and CDR2 ANQGSEA. CDR3 length: 15 amino acids. Unmatched junction bases numbered 16, after V lost 8 bases and J lost 4 bases. The DNA of the CDR3 is TGCAGCCACGCCGATGCACAGGGGAGGTCCTATGGCTACACCTTC. Its protein product is CSHADAQGRSYGYTF. Based on the CDR3 plus reference TRBV29-1 and TRBJ1-2, the full variable domain is SAVISQKPSRDICQRGTSLTIQCQVDSQVTMMFWYRQQPGQSLTLIATANQGSEATYESGFVIDKFPISRPNLTFSTLTVSNMSPEDSSIYLCSHADAQGRSYGYTFGSGTRLTVV.

This clonotype was detected a few times. The chain recombines TRBV2 with TRBJ2-7; 7 nucleotides agree with TRBD2. This CDR3 is 15 amino acids long. V shed 7 bases, J shed 0 bases, and the junction held 9 bases outside the gene matches. Per germline, CDR1 SNHLY and CDR2 FYNNEI. Here the CDR3 DNA reads TGTGCCAGCAAAGTCAGCGGGGTGAGCTCCTACGAGCAGTACTTC. Protein: CASKVSGVSSYEQYF.

The CDR3 DNA is TGTGCCAGCAGCCGCAACGACGGGACCGACCTTGAAAAACTGTTTTTT. Its protein is CASSRNDGTDLEKLFF. The chain couples TRBV7-9 to TRBJ1-4; tentative D call: TRBD1 (5 bases). There are 16 residues in the CDR3. The V and J ends lost 5 bases and 7 bases respectively, with 20 bases between them. Per germline, CDR1 SEHNR and CDR2 FQNEAQ (reference sequence).

The rearrangement links TRBV19 to TRBJ1-5; D not certain. V was shortened by 5 bases and J by 15 bases, with 17 bases between the two germline ends. CDR3 size: 12 residues. Per germline, CDR1 LNHDA and CDR2 SQIVND (reference sequence). The CDR3 DNA reads TGTGCCAGTAGTGGTCGGGTCGGTGGAGGGCATTTT. This encodes CASSGRVGGGHF.

This clonotype was observed a handful of times. The chain employs TRBV19 and TRBJ2-5; 7 bases fit TRBD2. V dropped 7 bases and J dropped 3; count of bases not matched to a gene: 5. The CDR3 covers 13 residues. Germline V gene lookup returns CDR1 LNHDA and CDR2 SQIVND (reference sequence). The CDR3 loop is CASNGLGEETQYF. CDR3 DNA sequence: TGTGCCAGTAATGGACTAGGGGAAGAGACCCAGTACTTC.

This clonotype was counted a few times. The chain uses TRBV7-9 and TRBJ1-1; no clear D. V was pared by 7 bases and J by 3 bases, with 12 bases between. CDR1 and CDR2 (germline): SEHNR, FQNEAQ (reference sequence). This CDR3 has 13 amino acids. CDR3 DNA sequence: TGTGCCAGCACCATTGACGGATACACTGAAGCTTTCTTT. Translated: CASTIDGYTEAFF.